The T cell receptor beta chain described here comes from a study of spatial heterogeneity in lung cancer (dated by TCRdb to the late 2010s). Regarding the complete study: More beta-chain than alpha-chain transcripts were consistently detected, likely reflecting higher beta-chain transcript abundance. Nonsynonymous mutation counts, determined by whole-exome sequencing of tumor tissue, were related to TCR repertoire features. In the raw uncorrected reads, each unique combination of TCR and UMI appeared more than ten times on average. At surgery, both alpha and beta chains were TCR-sequenced in under 250 tumor regions, 63 to 65 matched nontumor lung samples and some 56 PBMC samples. TCR alpha and beta repertoires were quantitatively compared across multiple tumor regions, matched nontumor lung and blood in non-small cell lung cancer. Overall results and qualifications from the work: Additional single-cell paired TCR alpha and beta sequencing was considered necessary to confirm, at a functional level, the hypothesis that regional TCRs recognize regional mutations. Ubiquitous expanded tumor TCRs were detected in blood more often at tumor resection than at routine follow-up.

Library creation used 5' RACE. Sequencing instrument: NextSeq 500. In the TCR library protocol, a unique molecular identifier was attached to each TCR cDNA molecule so that PCR and sequencing errors could be corrected. Per the authors' processing: TCR identification, UMI-based error correction and CDR3 extraction were performed with Decombinator tools. TCRs above a frequency of 2 per 1,000, corresponding to the top 1% of the tumor frequency distribution, were defined as expanded. Each repertoire was subsampled 100 times to 5,000 TCRs, after which Renyi diversity was computed with the R vegan package. CDR3 similarity networks were built from amino acid triplet string-kernel similarity, connecting CDR3s with pairwise similarity above 0.82. The public reads were reprocessed in TCRdb via fastp at Q25 and MiXCR, keeping in-frame beta chains. When rows share a CDR3 protein, they turn into one entry using the most common DNA and genes. TCRdb, not the authors, supplied the V and J calls. This sample gives about 23,000 distinct CDR3 sequences in total; about 4.7% of them show up just once. The ten largest clones take up more than 4.5% of the sample.

This clonotype came up many times. No antigen is known for it. Per-nucleotide qualities are absent, and no much larger clonotype sits a single base away. Reading the label with the study, this specimen's time point is: sample taken at primary tumor resection. Donors were approximately 72 patients with early-stage, untreated non-small cell lung cancer from the lung TRACERx cohort. Whole RNA extracted from tumor and nontumor lung tissue, or from cryopreserved PBMC samples, was used for TCR sequencing without cell sorting. Patients were selected for TCR sequencing only if sufficient RNA was available from at least two tumor regions. This clonotype originated in a male donor with early-stage non-small cell lung cancer. The source material was PBMCs, sampled at surgery.

The CDR3 protein is CSAPPPRASGNTIYF. The nucleotide sequence is given as TGCAGTGCTCCCCCCCCGCGGGCATCTGGAAACACCATATATTTT. The sequence links TRBV20-1 to TRBJ1-3; the D gene assignment is ambiguous. Per the germline V gene (reference sequence), DFQATT is the CDR1 and SNEGSKA is the CDR2. The CDR3 sequence holds 15 residues, the cysteine and phenylalanine included. Here the CDR3 DNA is all that survives: 45 bases in frame from base 1. Between the V and J ends, shortened by 5 bases and 1 base respectively, the junction contains 15 bases.